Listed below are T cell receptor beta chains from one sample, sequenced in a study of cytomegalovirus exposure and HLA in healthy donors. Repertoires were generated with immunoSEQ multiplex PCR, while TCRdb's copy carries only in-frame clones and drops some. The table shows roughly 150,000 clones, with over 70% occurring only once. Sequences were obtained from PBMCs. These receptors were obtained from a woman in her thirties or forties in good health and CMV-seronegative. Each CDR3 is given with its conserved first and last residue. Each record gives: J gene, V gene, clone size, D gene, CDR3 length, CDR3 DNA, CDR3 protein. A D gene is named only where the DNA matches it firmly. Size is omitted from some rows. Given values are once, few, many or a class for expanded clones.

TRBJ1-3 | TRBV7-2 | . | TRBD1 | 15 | TGTGCCAGCAGCCTGCAGACAGGGGCTGGAAACACCATATATTTT | CASSLQTGAGNTIYF
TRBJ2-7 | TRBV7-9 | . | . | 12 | TGTGCCAGCAGCATGGACATCTACGAGCAGTACTTC | CASSMDIYEQYF
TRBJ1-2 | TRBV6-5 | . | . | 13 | TGTGCCAGCACCAGGTGGGGGGGTTATGGCTACACCTTC | CASTRWGGYGYTF
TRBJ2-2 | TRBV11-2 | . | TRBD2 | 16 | TGTGCCAGCAGCCTTCTTGGACTAGCGGGGACCGGGGAGCTGTTTTTT | CASSLLGLAGTGELFF
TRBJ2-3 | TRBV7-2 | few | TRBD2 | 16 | TGTGCCAGCAGCTTAGTTGGCGGGGGTCGGACAGATACGCAGTATTTT | CASSLVGGGRTDTQYF
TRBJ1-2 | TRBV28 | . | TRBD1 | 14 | TGTGCCAGCAGTTTGACAGGGGGCTACTATGGCTACACCTTC | CASSLTGGYYGYTF
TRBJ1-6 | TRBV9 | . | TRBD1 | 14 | TGTGCCAGCAGCGCACAGGGGGCCAGATCACCCCTCCACTTT | CASSAQGARSPLHF
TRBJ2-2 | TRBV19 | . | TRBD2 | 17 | TGTGCCAGTAGTAGAGGGGCGGGGGGGCTTAACACCGGGGAGCTGTTTTTT | CASSRGAGGLNTGELFF
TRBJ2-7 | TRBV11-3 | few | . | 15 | TGTGCCAGCAGCAAACGTGCGGCCAGCTCCTACGAGCAGTACTTC | CASSKRAASSYEQYF
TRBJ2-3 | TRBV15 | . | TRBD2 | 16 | TGTGCCACCAGCAGGGGAGCGGGGGGGTACACAGATACGCAGTATTTT | CATSRGAGGYTDTQYF
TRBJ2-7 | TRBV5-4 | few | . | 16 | TGTGCCAGCAGCCCACTCGGACAAATTGGGCGCTACGAGCAGTACTTC | CASSPLGQIGRYEQYF
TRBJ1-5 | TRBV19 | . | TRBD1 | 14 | TGTGCCAGTAGAATGACAGGGACCGGTCAGCCCCAGCATTTT | CASRMTGTGQPQHF
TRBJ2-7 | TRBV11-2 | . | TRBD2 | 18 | TGTGCCAGCAGCCTCGGGGGACTAGCGGGAGGGCCTGGGTACGAGCAGTACTTC | CASSLGGLAGGPGYEQYF
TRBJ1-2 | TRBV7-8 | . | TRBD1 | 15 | TGTGCCAGCAGCTCAAGGGACAGGGATTCCGACGGCTACACCTTC | CASSSRDRDSDGYTF
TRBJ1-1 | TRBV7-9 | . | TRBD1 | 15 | TGTGCCAGCAGCGCCCCCATTACAGGGGAAACTGAAGCTTTCTTT | CASSAPITGETEAFF
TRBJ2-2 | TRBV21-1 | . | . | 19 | TGTGCCAGCAGCAAAGGGAAAATGAGACTCGAGAACAACACCGGGGAGCTGTTTTTT | CASSKGKMRLENNTGELFF
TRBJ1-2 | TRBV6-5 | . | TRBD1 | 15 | TGTGCCAGCAGTCCCTCTCAGGACAGGGACTATGGCTACACCTTC | CASSPSQDRDYGYTF
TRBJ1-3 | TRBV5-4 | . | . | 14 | TGTGCCAGCACCTCGGGAGGGTCTGGAAACACCATATATTTT | CASTSGGSGNTIYF
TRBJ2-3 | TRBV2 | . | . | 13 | TGTGCCAGCAGTGTTAAGCAGCGAAATACGCAGTATTTT | CASSVKQRNTQYF
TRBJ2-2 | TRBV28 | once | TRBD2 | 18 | TGTGCCAGCAGTCGTGTTTTAGCGGGGGGCCGGAACACCGGGGAGCTGTTTTTT | CASSRVLAGGRNTGELFF
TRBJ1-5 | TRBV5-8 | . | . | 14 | TGCGCCAGCAGCTTGGAGAGTCGAGAACAGCCCCAGCATTTT | CASSLESREQPQHF
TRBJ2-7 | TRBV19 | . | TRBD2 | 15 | TGTGCCAGTAGTATTCGAACTAGCGGGAGTCCCGAGCAGTACTTC | CASSIRTSGSPEQYF
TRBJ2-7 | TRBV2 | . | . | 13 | TGTGCCAGCCTACTCGGGGGTTCCTACGAGCAGTACTTC | CASLLGGSYEQYF
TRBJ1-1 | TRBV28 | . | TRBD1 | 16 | TGTGCCAGCAGGTTGACCTCCGACAGGGCGAACACTGAAGCTTTCTTT | CASRLTSDRANTEAFF
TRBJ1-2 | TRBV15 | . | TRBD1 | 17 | TGTGCCACCAGCAGAGATAGTAAGGGGGCAACTAACTATGGCTACACCTTC | CATSRDSKGATNYGYTF
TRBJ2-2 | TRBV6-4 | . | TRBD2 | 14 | TGTGCCAGCAGTCTAGCGGGAGGCAGCGGGGAGCTGTTTTTT | CASSLAGGSGELFF
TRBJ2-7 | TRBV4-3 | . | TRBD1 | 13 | TGCGCCAGCAGCCAACGACAGGGCCTAGAGCAGTACTTC | CASSQRQGLEQYF
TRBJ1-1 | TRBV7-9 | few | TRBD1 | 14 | TGTGCCAGCAGCTTAGGGATGACAGGGGCTGAAGCTTTCTTT | CASSLGMTGAEAFF
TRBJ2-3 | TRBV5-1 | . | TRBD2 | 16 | TGCGCCAGCAGCTCATTAGCGGGGGCCACCACAGATACGCAGTATTTT | CASSSLAGATTDTQYF
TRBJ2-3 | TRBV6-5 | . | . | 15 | TGTGCCAGCAGTTACACGGGTGGCGAACAAGATACGCAGTATTTT | CASSYTGGEQDTQYF
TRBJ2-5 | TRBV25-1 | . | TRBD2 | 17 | TGTGCCAGCAGGGGACTAGCGGGGGGGTCGGGACAAGAGACCCAGTACTTC | CASRGLAGGSGQETQYF
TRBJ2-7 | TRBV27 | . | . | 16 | TGTGCCAGCAGTTTAGGTCGTCGGGGGGCGAGCTACGAGCAGTACTTC | CASSLGRRGASYEQYF
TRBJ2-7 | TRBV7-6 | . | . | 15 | TGTGCCATCATTACCGGGGAGCGCGGACGTTACGAGCAGTACTTC | CAIITGERGRYEQYF
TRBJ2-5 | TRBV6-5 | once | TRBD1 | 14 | TGTGCCAGCAGTCCCGACAGGGCCTCGGCGACCCAGTACTTC | CASSPDRASATQYF
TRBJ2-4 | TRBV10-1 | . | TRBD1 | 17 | TGCGCCAGCAGTGTCCCGGGACAGGTGAAAACAAAAAACATTCAGTACTTC | CASSVPGQVKTKNIQYF
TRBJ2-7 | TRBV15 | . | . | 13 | TGTGCCACCAGCAGGCGACAGAAACACGAGCAGTACTTC | CATSRRQKHEQYF
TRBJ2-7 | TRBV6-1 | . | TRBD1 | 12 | TGTGCCAGCAGTGTCGACAGGGGCGAGCAGTACTTC | CASSVDRGEQYF
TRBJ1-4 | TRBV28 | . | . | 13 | TGTGCCAGCAGTCCCACAGGGCGGGAAAAACTGTTTTTT | CASSPTGREKLFF
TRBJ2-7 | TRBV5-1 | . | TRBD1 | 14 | TGCGCCAGCAGCCACGGACAGGTCTCCTACGAGCAGTACTTC | CASSHGQVSYEQYF
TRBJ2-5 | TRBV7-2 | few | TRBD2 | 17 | TGTGCCAGCAGCTTTTCTAATAGCGGGCTAAGCGGAGAGACCCAGTACTTC | CASSFSNSGLSGETQYF
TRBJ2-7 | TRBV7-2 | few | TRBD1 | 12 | TGTGCCAGCAGCCCTCTACAGGGGGCATCTGACTTC | CASSPLQGASDF
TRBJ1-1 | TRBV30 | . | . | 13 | TGTGCCTGGATTGCGAGGGAATTCACTGAAGCTTTCTTT | CAWIAREFTEAFF
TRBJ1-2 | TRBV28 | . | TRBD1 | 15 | TGTGCCAGCAGTACTCCCCTCAGGGGGTTCTTTGGCTACACCTTC | CASSTPLRGFFGYTF
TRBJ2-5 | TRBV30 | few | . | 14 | TGTGCCTGGAGCGAACGTTTTGGGCGAGAGACCCAGTACTTC | CAWSERFGRETQYF